A selection of T cell receptor beta chains follows, all from one sample in a study of regulatory T cells in long-lasting Graves disease. TCRdb itself ran the multiplex PCR reads through MiXCR, one entry per CDR3 protein. The sample lists under 300,000 distinct CDR3 sequences, approximately 16% occurring once. The input for sequencing was peripheral blood mononuclear cells (PBMCs), taken at new diagnosis, from a patient treated with antithyroid drugs. All receptors come from a female donor with Graves disease. Each CDR3 is given with its conserved first and last residue. Each record gives: J gene, V gene, clone size, CDR3 protein. Some rows mark clone size as missing; the rest say once, few, many or name a class of expanded clone.

j_gene: TRBJ1-1
v_gene: TRBV6-2/TRBV6-3
abundance: many
CDR3aa: CASSYRWGENTEAFF

j_gene: TRBJ2-4
v_gene: TRBV7-3
abundance: many
CDR3aa: CASSLSGTGGNIQYF

j_gene: TRBJ1-4
v_gene: TRBV28
abundance: many
CDR3aa: CASIPRGILPGGEKLFF

j_gene: TRBJ2-3
v_gene: TRBV20-1
abundance: many
CDR3aa: CSPIGSSDTQYF

j_gene: TRBJ1-5
v_gene: TRBV30
abundance: many
CDR3aa: CAWEGGGHQPQHF

j_gene: TRBJ2-1
v_gene: TRBV9
abundance: NA
CDR3aa: CASSPLSRLAGGNNEQFF

j_gene: TRBJ2-7
v_gene: TRBV24-1
abundance: many
CDR3aa: CATSDDTYEQYF

j_gene: TRBJ2-2
v_gene: TRBV4-2
abundance: many
CDR3aa: CASSQEAGEGGTGELFF

j_gene: TRBJ2-3
v_gene: TRBV29-1
abundance: NA
CDR3aa: CSVARLAGAMGDTQYF

j_gene: TRBJ2-5
v_gene: TRBV2
abundance: NA
CDR3aa: CASAGRGRLVSQETQYF

j_gene: TRBJ2-3
v_gene: TRBV5-5
abundance: many
CDR3aa: CASSSDRGTSTDTQYF

j_gene: TRBJ2-1
v_gene: TRBV28
abundance: many
CDR3aa: CASVSGRGNEQFF

j_gene: TRBJ2-1
v_gene: TRBV12-3/TRBV12-4
abundance: many
CDR3aa: CASSLRETVNEQFF

j_gene: TRBJ2-3
v_gene: TRBV2
abundance: many
CDR3aa: CASPTTDTQYF

j_gene: TRBJ2-7
v_gene: TRBV20-1
abundance: many
CDR3aa: CSAPLAGAYEQYF

j_gene: TRBJ2-2
v_gene: TRBV11-2
abundance: many
CDR3aa: CASSSRLAAGELFF

j_gene: TRBJ2-7
v_gene: TRBV2
abundance: NA
CDR3aa: CASSEGTETYEQYF